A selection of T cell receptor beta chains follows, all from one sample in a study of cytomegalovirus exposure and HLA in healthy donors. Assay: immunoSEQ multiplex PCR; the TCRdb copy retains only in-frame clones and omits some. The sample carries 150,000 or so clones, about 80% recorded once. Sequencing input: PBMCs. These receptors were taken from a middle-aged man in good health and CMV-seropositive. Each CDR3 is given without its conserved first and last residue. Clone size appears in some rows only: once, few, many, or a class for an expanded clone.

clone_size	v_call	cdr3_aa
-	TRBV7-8	ASSYNQGVDSPLH
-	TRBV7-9	ASSLGTGTENTEAF
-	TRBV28	ASSLPYTEAF
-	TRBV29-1	SVVRTGNTEAF
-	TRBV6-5	ASSFDRGVSTEAF
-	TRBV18	ASSPPRDRGTNTEAF
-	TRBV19	ASSATGNSYEQY
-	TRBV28	ASRYDSLNTEAF
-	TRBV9	ASSVQGSGYT
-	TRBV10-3	AISAQTSGRETDTQY
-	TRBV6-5	ASGGTTLETQY
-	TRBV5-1	ASSSQGAEGTEAF
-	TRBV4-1	ASSQEYAAGGFYEQY
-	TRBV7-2	ASSPRQVAHEQF
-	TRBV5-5	ASSLGGLAVEQY
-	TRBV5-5	ASSESLGGYYGYT
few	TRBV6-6	ASSYSNGYYGYT
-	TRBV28	ASRGAGKGTEAF
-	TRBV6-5	ASSDRQGAPYEQY
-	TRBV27	ASSFRGSYEQY
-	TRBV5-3	ARSKPGLSLFQETQY
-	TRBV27	ASSSKRQGSNQPQH